These T cell receptor beta chains were read from a single sample in a study of T-cell reconstitution after alpha-beta-depleted transplantation in children. MiXCR, run by TCRdb on the PCR reads, gives a single entry per CDR3 protein. The sample records about 980,000 distinct CDR3 sequences, about 29% being singletons. The sample in question was PBMCs, mostly from graft donor cells, obtained 360 days after TCRalphabeta/CD19-depleted stem cell transplant. These receptors were obtained from a boy younger than two who had a stem cell transplant for SCID, so the T cells may come from the graft donor. Each CDR3 is given with its conserved first and last residue. The order of the fields is clone size, V gene, CDR3 length, CDR3 protein. Only part of the rows carry a size: once, few, many, or a class if the clone is expanded.

clone_size: .
v_call: TRBV12-3/TRBV12-4
cdr3_length: 16
cdr3_aa: CASKDRGLSGANVLTF

clone_size: few
v_call: TRBV5-1
cdr3_length: 16
cdr3_aa: CASSTDSNRRHNEQFF

clone_size: few
v_call: TRBV12-3/TRBV12-4
cdr3_length: 14
cdr3_aa: CASSLDPSRDTQYF

clone_size: .
v_call: TRBV5-1
cdr3_length: 15
cdr3_aa: CASSPVGQRMHEQYF

clone_size: .
v_call: TRBV4-2
cdr3_length: 17
cdr3_aa: CASTRNRGLLNTGELFF

clone_size: few
v_call: TRBV6-5
cdr3_length: 12
cdr3_aa: CASGSGPDTQYF

clone_size: few
v_call: TRBV28
cdr3_length: 14
cdr3_aa: CASSGVFGTDTQYF

clone_size: .
v_call: TRBV5-1
cdr3_length: 16
cdr3_aa: CASSFKGYYPNNEQFF

clone_size: .
v_call: TRBV5-8
cdr3_length: 15
cdr3_aa: CASSLFGGFRNEQFF

clone_size: few
v_call: TRBV5-1
cdr3_length: 16
cdr3_aa: CASSWGGQGWGQPQHF

clone_size: few
v_call: TRBV27
cdr3_length: 16
cdr3_aa: CASSQLRVSSTDTQYF

clone_size: .
v_call: TRBV6-1
cdr3_length: 15
cdr3_aa: CASSEVKFSNQPQHF

clone_size: few
v_call: TRBV4-2
cdr3_length: 16
cdr3_aa: CASSQIGGYSTDTQYF

clone_size: many
v_call: TRBV24-1
cdr3_length: 9
cdr3_aa: CATRGTIYF

clone_size: .
v_call: TRBV2
cdr3_length: 15
cdr3_aa: CASRQGFADNYGYTF

clone_size: .
v_call: TRBV7-3
cdr3_length: 15
cdr3_aa: CASSLKPTGRYEQYF